This is a list of T cell receptor beta chains from one sample in a study of cytotoxic CD8 clonotypes in ibrutinib-treated CLL. The method was immunoSEQ multiplex PCR; TCRdb's version includes in-frame clones alone and lacks a portion of them. The sample carries fewer than 45,000 clones, 70% to 80% recorded once. The sequenced sample was PBMCs, obtained at disease progression, from a patient treated with ibrutinib. The receptors were gathered from a human donor with chronic lymphocytic leukemia. CDR3s include the opening cysteine and the closing phenylalanine or tryptophan. The D gene is left open where the match is weak. The size field is filled for only some rows; it gives once, few, many or a size class.

clone size: .; D gene: TRBD1; V gene: TRBV7-9; J gene: TRBJ2-3; CDR3 protein: CASTARTGFPDTQYF; CDR3 DNA: TGTGCCAGTACAGCTCGGACAGGTTTCCCAGATACGCAGTATTTT
clone size: .; D gene: TRBD1; V gene: TRBV28; J gene: TRBJ2-7; CDR3 protein: CASSRRGRINEQYF; CDR3 DNA: TGTGCCAGCAGTCGCAGGGGGCGCATCAACGAGCAGTACTTC
clone size: .; D gene: .; V gene: TRBV2; J gene: TRBJ1-6; CDR3 protein: CASRDTSSNSPLHF; CDR3 DNA: TGTGCCAGCAGGGACACGAGCAGTAATTCACCCCTCCACTTT
clone size: .; D gene: .; V gene: TRBV7-4; J gene: TRBJ2-5; CDR3 protein: CASSFALLRDGQETQYF; CDR3 DNA: TGTGCCAGCAGCTTCGCTTTGCTAAGGGACGGCCAAGAGACCCAGTACTTC
clone size: few; D gene: .; V gene: TRBV25-1; J gene: TRBJ2-3; CDR3 protein: CASSAQSTDTQYF; CDR3 DNA: TGTGCCAGCAGTGCTCAGAGCACAGATACGCAGTATTTT
clone size: .; D gene: .; V gene: TRBV6-1; J gene: TRBJ2-3; CDR3 protein: CASTQGGGYTDTQYF; CDR3 DNA: TGTGCCAGCACCCAAGGGGGGGGATACACAGATACGCAGTATTTT
clone size: .; D gene: TRBD2; V gene: TRBV5-1; J gene: TRBJ2-3; CDR3 protein: CASRGIGGATDTQYF; CDR3 DNA: TGCGCCAGCAGAGGTATCGGGGGGGCGACAGATACGCAGTATTTT
clone size: .; D gene: TRBD1; V gene: TRBV15; J gene: TRBJ1-1; CDR3 protein: CATSTPDMTGWNTEAFF; CDR3 DNA: TGTGCCACCAGCACACCCGATATGACAGGGTGGAACACTGAAGCTTTCTTT
clone size: .; D gene: .; V gene: TRBV15; J gene: TRBJ1-5; CDR3 protein: CATSRDPRGNQPQHF; CDR3 DNA: TGTGCCACCAGCAGAGATCCGAGGGGCAATCAGCCCCAGCATTTT
clone size: .; D gene: .; V gene: TRBV29-1; J gene: TRBJ1-3; CDR3 protein: CSVEDVGAGNTIYF; CDR3 DNA: TGCAGCGTTGAAGATGTCGGGGCAGGAAACACCATATATTTT
clone size: .; D gene: .; V gene: TRBV2; J gene: TRBJ1-1; CDR3 protein: CASSGRTANTEAFF; CDR3 DNA: TGTGCCAGCAGTGGGCGGACAGCGAACACTGAAGCTTTCTTT
clone size: once; D gene: .; V gene: TRBV6-5; J gene: TRBJ2-1; CDR3 protein: CASSRTVYNEQFF; CDR3 DNA: TGTGCCAGCAGCAGGACAGTATACAATGAGCAGTTCTTC
clone size: .; D gene: .; V gene: TRBV10-3; J gene: TRBJ1-6; CDR3 protein: CAISGGSSYNSPLHF; CDR3 DNA: TGTGCCATCAGTGGGGGAAGCTCCTATAATTCACCCCTCCACTTT
clone size: .; D gene: .; V gene: TRBV6-5; J gene: TRBJ1-3; CDR3 protein: CASSFAQTSSGNTIYF; CDR3 DNA: TGTGCCAGCAGTTTTGCACAGACCAGCTCTGGAAACACCATATATTTT
clone size: .; D gene: .; V gene: TRBV11-1; J gene: TRBJ2-7; CDR3 protein: CASSLVGDEQYF; CDR3 DNA: TGTGCCAGCAGCTTAGTAGGGGACGAGCAGTACTTC
clone size: few; D gene: .; V gene: TRBV7-9; J gene: TRBJ1-1; CDR3 protein: CASSLGTVNTEAFF; CDR3 DNA: TGTGCCAGCAGCTTAGGGACAGTGAACACTGAAGCTTTCTTT
clone size: .; D gene: TRBD1; V gene: TRBV6-1; J gene: TRBJ1-1; CDR3 protein: CASRTGQGTEAFF; CDR3 DNA: TGTGCCAGCAGGACGGGACAGGGGACTGAAGCTTTCTTT
clone size: .; D gene: .; V gene: TRBV7-8; J gene: TRBJ1-6; CDR3 protein: CASSPGAGANSPLHF; CDR3 DNA: TGTGCCAGCAGCCCCGGGGCGGGGGCCAATTCACCCCTCCACTTT
clone size: .; D gene: .; V gene: TRBV5-1; J gene: TRBJ2-5; CDR3 protein: CASSLEEGGETQYF; CDR3 DNA: TGCGCCAGCAGCCTGGAGGAGGGGGGTGAGACCCAGTACTTC
clone size: .; D gene: .; V gene: TRBV5-6; J gene: TRBJ1-1; CDR3 protein: CASSSYSVNTEAFF; CDR3 DNA: TGTGCCAGCAGCTCCTACAGCGTGAACACTGAAGCTTTCTTT
clone size: .; D gene: .; V gene: TRBV5-8; J gene: TRBJ2-7; CDR3 protein: CASSLGGASYEQYF; CDR3 DNA: TGTGCCAGCAGCTTGGGGGGGGCGTCCTACGAGCAGTACTTC
clone size: .; D gene: .; V gene: TRBV2; J gene: TRBJ1-5; CDR3 protein: CASSVEDAGFQPQHF; CDR3 DNA: TGTGCCAGCAGTGTCGAGGACGCCGGATTTCAGCCCCAGCATTTT
clone size: .; D gene: .; V gene: TRBV5-1; J gene: TRBJ1-6; CDR3 protein: CASSPGLMSSYNSPLHF; CDR3 DNA: TGCGCCAGCAGCCCCGGACTCATGAGCTCCTATAATTCACCCCTCCACTTT
clone size: few; D gene: TRBD1; V gene: TRBV6-6; J gene: TRBJ1-5; CDR3 protein: CATQLGQASNQPQHF; CDR3 DNA: TGTGCCACCCAACTTGGACAGGCTTCGAATCAGCCCCAGCATTTT
clone size: .; D gene: TRBD2; V gene: TRBV27; J gene: TRBJ2-5; CDR3 protein: CASSLRGSGGGTQYF; CDR3 DNA: TGTGCCAGCAGTCTCCGGGGTAGCGGGGGAGGGACCCAGTACTTC
clone size: .; D gene: .; V gene: TRBV10-3; J gene: TRBJ2-3; CDR3 protein: CAISVEGGAGDTQYF; CDR3 DNA: TGTGCCATCAGTGTAGAGGGGGGGGCCGGAGATACGCAGTATTTT
clone size: few; D gene: TRBD1; V gene: TRBV2; J gene: TRBJ1-4; CDR3 protein: CASSEGGGEEKLFF; CDR3 DNA: TGTGCCAGCAGTGAAGGAGGGGGCGAAGAAAAACTGTTTTTT
clone size: .; D gene: .; V gene: TRBV11-2; J gene: TRBJ1-6; CDR3 protein: CASSLRLGSPLHF; CDR3 DNA: TGTGCCAGCAGCTTAAGGCTGGGGTCACCCCTCCACTTT
clone size: once; D gene: .; V gene: TRBV2; J gene: TRBJ2-1; CDR3 protein: CASSETRLGNEQFF; CDR3 DNA: TGTGCCAGCAGTGAAACCCGCCTGGGAAATGAGCAGTTCTTC
clone size: .; D gene: .; V gene: TRBV10-3; J gene: TRBJ2-7; CDR3 protein: CAISPAGSAYEQYF; CDR3 DNA: TGTGCCATCAGCCCGGCAGGGTCGGCCTACGAGCAGTACTTC
clone size: few; D gene: .; V gene: TRBV11-3; J gene: TRBJ2-5; CDR3 protein: CASSLTVEETQYF; CDR3 DNA: TGTGCCAGCAGTTTGACCGTAGAAGAGACCCAGTACTTC
clone size: .; D gene: .; V gene: TRBV29-1; J gene: TRBJ1-2; CDR3 protein: CSVEASRGYTF; CDR3 DNA: TGCAGCGTTGAAGCATCACGGGGCTACACCTTC
clone size: .; D gene: .; V gene: TRBV5-1; J gene: TRBJ2-1; CDR3 protein: CVSSLASGRASYNEQFF; CDR3 DNA: TGCGTCAGCAGCTTGGCCTCGGGCAGGGCTTCCTACAATGAGCAGTTCTTC
clone size: .; D gene: .; V gene: TRBV6-6; J gene: TRBJ2-1; CDR3 protein: CASLSTNEQFF; CDR3 DNA: TGTGCCAGCCTCTCCACCAATGAGCAGTTCTTC
clone size: .; D gene: .; V gene: TRBV6-6; J gene: TRBJ1-2; CDR3 protein: CASRPDNLYGYTF; CDR3 DNA: TGTGCCAGCAGGCCAGACAATCTCTATGGCTACACCTTC
clone size: .; D gene: .; V gene: TRBV6-5; J gene: TRBJ2-7; CDR3 protein: CASSYNRAYEQYF; CDR3 DNA: TGTGCCAGCAGTTATAACAGGGCCTACGAGCAGTACTTC
clone size: .; D gene: .; V gene: TRBV5-6; J gene: TRBJ1-1; CDR3 protein: CASSPVEGHQYPEAFF; CDR3 DNA: TGTGCCAGCAGCCCGGTTGAGGGACACCAATACCCTGAAGCTTTCTTT
clone size: few; D gene: TRBD1; V gene: TRBV10-2; J gene: TRBJ2-7; CDR3 protein: CASSPGTGFSSYEQYF; CDR3 DNA: TGCGCCAGCAGTCCCGGGACAGGGTTCTCCTCCTACGAGCAGTACTTC
clone size: once; D gene: TRBD1; V gene: TRBV27; J gene: TRBJ1-3; CDR3 protein: CASSSTGGSGNTIYF; CDR3 DNA: TGTGCCAGCAGTTCTACAGGGGGCTCTGGAAACACCATATATTTT
clone size: .; D gene: TRBD2; V gene: TRBV19; J gene: TRBJ2-7; CDR3 protein: CASSINLAGSYEQYF; CDR3 DNA: TGTGCCAGTAGTATAAATCTAGCGGGGTCCTACGAGCAGTACTTC
clone size: .; D gene: TRBD2; V gene: TRBV6-5; J gene: TRBJ2-3; CDR3 protein: CASSKLAGEIGTQYF; CDR3 DNA: TGTGCCAGCAGTAAACTAGCGGGCGAAATCGGTACGCAGTATTTT
clone size: few; D gene: .; V gene: TRBV2; J gene: TRBJ1-1; CDR3 protein: CASTERQYTEAFF; CDR3 DNA: TGTGCCAGCACGGAACGGCAGTACACTGAAGCTTTCTTT
clone size: .; D gene: .; V gene: TRBV11-3; J gene: TRBJ1-4; CDR3 protein: CASSKGTTNEKLFF; CDR3 DNA: TGTGCCAGCAGCAAGGGAACAACTAATGAAAAACTGTTTTTT
clone size: .; D gene: .; V gene: TRBV6-6; J gene: TRBJ1-5; CDR3 protein: CASAGMGSNQPQHF; CDR3 DNA: TGTGCCAGCGCTGGGATGGGTAGCAATCAGCCCCAGCATTTT
clone size: .; D gene: .; V gene: TRBV5-1; J gene: TRBJ1-4; CDR3 protein: CASNPEGVSEKLFF; CDR3 DNA: TGCGCCAGCAACCCCGAGGGGGTTAGCGAAAAACTGTTTTTT
clone size: few; D gene: .; V gene: TRBV18; J gene: TRBJ2-5; CDR3 protein: CASSQVLGQETQYF; CDR3 DNA: TGTGCCAGCTCACAGGTTTTGGGCCAAGAGACCCAGTACTTC
clone size: once; D gene: .; V gene: TRBV5-1; J gene: TRBJ2-7; CDR3 protein: CASSPDGSSPNEQYF; CDR3 DNA: TGCGCCAGCAGCCCGGACGGGTCGAGCCCGAACGAGCAGTACTTC
clone size: .; D gene: TRBD1; V gene: TRBV29-1; J gene: TRBJ2-6; CDR3 protein: CSVISRDPGGWANVLTF; CDR3 DNA: TGCAGCGTGATTAGCCGGGACCCAGGGGGATGGGCCAACGTCCTGACTTTC
clone size: .; D gene: .; V gene: TRBV21-1; J gene: TRBJ1-5; CDR3 protein: CASRRGQPQHF; CDR3 DNA: TGTGCCAGCAGGAGAGGGCAGCCCCAGCATTTT
clone size: .; D gene: .; V gene: TRBV5-1; J gene: TRBJ1-1; CDR3 protein: CASSLVQSATEAFF; CDR3 DNA: TGCGCCAGCAGCTTGGTCCAATCGGCGACTGAAGCTTTCTTT
clone size: .; D gene: TRBD1; V gene: TRBV5-4; J gene: TRBJ2-5; CDR3 protein: CASSLLTGVETQYF; CDR3 DNA: TGTGCCAGCAGCCTACTCACAGGGGTGGAGACCCAGTACTTC
clone size: .; D gene: .; V gene: TRBV27; J gene: TRBJ2-1; CDR3 protein: CASTKTESSSTYEQFF; CDR3 DNA: TGTGCCAGCACCAAGACCGAGTCTTCCTCTACGTATGAGCAGTTCTTC
clone size: once; D gene: .; V gene: TRBV28; J gene: TRBJ2-5; CDR3 protein: CASSLGGQGQETQYF; CDR3 DNA: TGTGCCAGCAGTTTAGGGGGGCAGGGGCAAGAGACCCAGTACTTC
clone size: .; D gene: .; V gene: TRBV20-1; J gene: TRBJ1-2; CDR3 protein: CSARAYGYTF; CDR3 DNA: TGCAGTGCTAGGGCCTATGGCTACACCTTC